Each of the 4 T cell receptor beta chains below was sequenced from the same sample in a study of blood T cells in healthy people across ages. Primed by a sample-barcoded 5' primer and a J-beta primer mix, a second PCR proceeded for about 6 to 12 cycles. TCRdb passed the 5' RACE reads through MiXCR, listing each CDR3 protein once. This sample has some 1.4 million distinct CDR3 sequences, with approximately 42% found just once. Sequencing used blood. These receptors came from a woman aged 18-29 years in good health.

The chain couples TRBV3-1 to TRBJ1-2; D unclear. Deletions cut 0 bases from V and 2 bases from J, with 10 bases between. The germline V gene encodes CDR1 LGHDT and CDR2 YNNKEL (reference sequence). The CDR3 extends over 15 amino acids. The DNA for the CDR3 is TGTGCCAGCAGCCAAGATCAGAAGGGAAACTATGGCTACACCTTC. Amino acids: CASSQDQKGNYGYTF.

The rearrangement uses TRBV28 and TRBJ1-6; D is perhaps TRBD1 (6 bases). CDR1 and CDR2 from the germline V gene are MDHEN and SYDVKM. This CDR3 has 17 residues. V gave up 5 bases and J gave up 8 bases, with 22 bases separating them. The CDR3 here is CASSDHVGQTRDSPLHF. The CDR3 DNA reads TGTGCCAGCAGTGACCATGTCGGACAGACGAGGGATTCACCCCTCCACTTT.

This clonotype has only a few counts. The rearrangement uses TRBV13 and TRBJ2-3, with D hard to call. The V end lost 5 bases, the J end lost 4 bases, and 13 bases lay between the germline ends. Per the germline V gene, CDR1 is PRHDT and CDR2 is FYEKMQ (reference sequence). This CDR3 contains 14 residues. CDR3 protein: CASSLYVNPDTQYF. CDR3 coding DNA: TGTGCCAGCAGCCTATATGTGAACCCAGATACGCAGTATTTT.

This clonotype was recorded at least ten times. The chain couples TRBV5-1 to TRBJ2-5; 9 nucleotides line up with TRBD2. Trimming at V came to 1 base and at J to 3 bases, leaving 7 bases not matched to a gene. This CDR3 has 16 residues. The germline CDR1 and CDR2 sequences are SGHRS and YFSETQ. The chain's CDR3 is CASSLFPAGGKETQYF. Here the CDR3 DNA reads TGCGCCAGCAGCTTGTTTCCAGCGGGAGGCAAAGAGACCCAGTACTTC.